This entry describes one T cell receptor (beta chain). This entry comes from a study of sequential checkpoint blockade in melanoma. About the research overall: Arm A got nivolumab then ipilimumab; arm B the reverse, 1:1. Both treatment sequences were followed by maintenance nivolumab.

Treatment specified: randomized to nivolumab then ipilimumab (arm A) or the reverse (arm B). Germline lookup yields CDR1 SGHAT and CDR2 FQNNGV. CDR3 size: 16 residues. V shed 1 base and J 7 bases; nucleotides not matched to a gene: 11. Repertoires were generated with immunoSEQ multiplex PCR, while TCRdb's copy carries only in-frame clones and drops some. Of about 8,400 clones detected, 90% appear once; the ten largest clones hold roughly 14%. The TCR was taken from a human donor with melanoma. V is TRBV11-2 and J is TRBJ2-7; TRBD2 matches at 9 bases. The sequenced sample was CD8+ T cells sorted from blood (inferred from file names), obtained from a patient given nivolumab and ipilimumab in sequence. The CDR3, as DNA: TGTGCCAGCAGCTTAGGTTACGGGCGGGAGGGCCGGGAGCAGTACGTC. This encodes CASSLGYGREGREQYV.